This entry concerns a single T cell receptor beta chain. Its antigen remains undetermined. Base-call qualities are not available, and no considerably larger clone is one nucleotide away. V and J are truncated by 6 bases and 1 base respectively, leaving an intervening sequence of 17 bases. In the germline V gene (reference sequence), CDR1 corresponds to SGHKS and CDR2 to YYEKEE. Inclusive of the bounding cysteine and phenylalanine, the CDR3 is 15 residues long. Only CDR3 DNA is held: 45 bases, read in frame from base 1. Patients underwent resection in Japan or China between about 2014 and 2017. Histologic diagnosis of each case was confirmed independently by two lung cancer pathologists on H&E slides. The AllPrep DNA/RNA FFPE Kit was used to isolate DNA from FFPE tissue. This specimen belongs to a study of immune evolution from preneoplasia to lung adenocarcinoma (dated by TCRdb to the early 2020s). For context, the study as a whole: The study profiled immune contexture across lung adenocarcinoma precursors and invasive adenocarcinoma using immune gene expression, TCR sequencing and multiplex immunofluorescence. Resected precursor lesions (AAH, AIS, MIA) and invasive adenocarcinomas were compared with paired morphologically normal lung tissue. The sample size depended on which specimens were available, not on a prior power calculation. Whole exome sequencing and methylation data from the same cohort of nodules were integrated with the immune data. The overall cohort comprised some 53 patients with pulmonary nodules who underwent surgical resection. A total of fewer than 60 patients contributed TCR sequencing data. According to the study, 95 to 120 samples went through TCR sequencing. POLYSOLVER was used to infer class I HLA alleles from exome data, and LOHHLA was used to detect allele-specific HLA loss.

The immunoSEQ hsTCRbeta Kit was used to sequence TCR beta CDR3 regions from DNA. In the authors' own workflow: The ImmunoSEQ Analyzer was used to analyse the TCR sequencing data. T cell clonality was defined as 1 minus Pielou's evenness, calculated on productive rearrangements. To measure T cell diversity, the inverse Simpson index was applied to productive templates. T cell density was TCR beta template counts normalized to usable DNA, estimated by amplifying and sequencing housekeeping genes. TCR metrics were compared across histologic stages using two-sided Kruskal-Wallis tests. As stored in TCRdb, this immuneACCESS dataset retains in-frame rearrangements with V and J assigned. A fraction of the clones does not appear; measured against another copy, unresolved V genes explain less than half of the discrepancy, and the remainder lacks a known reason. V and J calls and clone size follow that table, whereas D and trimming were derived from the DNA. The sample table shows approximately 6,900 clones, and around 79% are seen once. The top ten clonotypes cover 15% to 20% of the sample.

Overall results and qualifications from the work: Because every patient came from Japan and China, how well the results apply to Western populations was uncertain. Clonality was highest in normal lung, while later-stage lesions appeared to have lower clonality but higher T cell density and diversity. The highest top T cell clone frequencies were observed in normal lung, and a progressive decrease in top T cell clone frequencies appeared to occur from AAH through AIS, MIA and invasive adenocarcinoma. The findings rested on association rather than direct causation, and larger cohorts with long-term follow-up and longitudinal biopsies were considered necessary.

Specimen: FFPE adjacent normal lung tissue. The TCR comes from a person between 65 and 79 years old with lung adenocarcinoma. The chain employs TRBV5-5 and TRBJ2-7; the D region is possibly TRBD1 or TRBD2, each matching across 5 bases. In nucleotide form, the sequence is TGTGCCAGCACCACGGGGCTCGGTCCGTCCTACGAGCAGTACTTC. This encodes CASTTGLGPSYEQYF. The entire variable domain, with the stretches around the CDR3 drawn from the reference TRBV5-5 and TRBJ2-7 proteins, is DAGVTQSPTHLIKTRGQQVTLRCSPISGHKSVSWYQQVLGQGPQFIFQYYEKEERGRGNFPDRFSARQFPNYSSELNVNALLLGDSALYLCASTTGLGPSYEQYFGPGTRLTVT.